This T cell receptor (beta chain) was documented in a study of technical replicates of blood from a few donors. Profiling relied on immunoSEQ multiplex PCR, and the TCRdb table lists in-frame clones only, not all of them. The sample holds roughly 72,000 clones; over 90% are singletons and the top ten take roughly 0.37%. The CDR3 runs 16 residues. Sequences were obtained from T cells isolated from PBMCs. J is TRBJ2-3 and V is TRBV21-1; the DNA was not compared with TRBD2, the D call given in the table. TRBV21-1 has pseudogene status. This clonotype was obtained from a human donor in good health. The CDR3 region has the DNA TGTGCCAGCAGCAAAGATCCTAGCGGGATCACAGATACGCAGTATTTT. Protein: CASSKDPSGITDTQYF.